Shown below are 6 T cell receptor beta chains from a single sample sequenced in a study of blood T cell repertoires in COVID-19. Clones were read by immunoSEQ multiplex PCR, and TCRdb kept only the in-frame ones, dropping some. The sample holds a few hundred thousand clones, about 88% seen once. Specimen: peripheral blood. Receptor source: a man aged 60 to 75 who had recovered from COVID-19.

This clone has just one count. The rearrangement joins TRBV11-3 to TRBJ2-2; D is unresolved. The germline V gene has CDR1 SGHNT and CDR2 YENEEA. The length of the CDR3 is 12 residues. Trimming removed 5 bases from V and 5 bases from J, with 6 bases in between. CDR3 protein: CASSKETGELFF. The CDR3 region has the DNA TGTGCCAGCAGCAAAGAGACCGGGGAGCTGTTTTTT.

This CDR3 reads CSVGVGATGELFF. For the CDR3, the DNA is TGCAGCGTTGGAGTAGGGGCCACCGGGGAGCTGTTTTTT. The rearrangement uses TRBV29-1 and TRBJ2-2, with D possibly being TRBD1 (5 bases). The CDR3 spans 13 residues. The germline gives CDR1 SQVTM, CDR2 ANQGSEA. V was cut by 4 bases and J by 4 bases, with 10 bases left in between.

The genes are TRBV9 and TRBJ2-3; possible D gene TRBD2, 6 bases. Per the germline V gene, CDR1 is SGDLS and CDR2 is YYNGEE. This CDR3 is built from 15 residues. V was trimmed by 0 bases and J by 2 bases, leaving 10 bases between them. The CDR3, as DNA: TGTGCCAGCAGCGTAGGCGGGGAACCCACAGATACGCAGTATTTT. The encoded protein is CASSVGGEPTDTQYF.

This clone has a handful of counts. The chain carries TRBV5-1 and TRBJ2-7, with D possibly TRBD1 on 5 matching bases. The germline V gene has CDR1 SGHRS and CDR2 YFSETQ. V was shortened by 0 bases and J by 12 bases, with 13 bases between the two germline ends. This CDR3 has 12 amino acids. CDR3 loop: CASSLGLGDLYF. The CDR3 DNA follows: TGCGCCAGCAGCTTGGGTCTAGGGGATCTGTACTTC. Full variable domain (remainder filled in from reference TRBV5-1 and TRBJ2-7): KAGVTQTPRYLIKTRGQQVTLSCSPISGHRSVSWYQQTPGQGLQFLFEYFSETQRNKGNFPGRFSGRQFSNSRSEMNVSTLELGDSALYLCASSLGLGDLYFGPGTRLTVT.

This clone was detected only a few times. The chain joins TRBV11-3 to TRBJ2-1; 10 nucleotides line up with TRBD2. The V gene's germline CDR1 is SGHNT and CDR2 YENEEA. V dropped 3 bases and J dropped 7; count of bases not matched to a gene: 6. The CDR3 covers 15 residues. CDR3 DNA: TGTGCCAGCAGCTTGAGGGGTAGCGGGGGGAATGAGCAGTTCTTC. Translated, it gives CASSLRGSGGNEQFF.

The chain is built from TRBV27 and TRBJ1-1, with D uncertain. Per germline, CDR1 MNHEY and CDR2 SMNVEV (reference sequence). The V gene lost 0 bases and the J gene lost 11 bases, with 22 bases spanning the gap. The CDR3 consists of 16 residues. DNA of the CDR3: TGTGCCAGCAGTTTATCTCCTTTGGGGTTCGGGGAGCTGGCTTTCTTT. Translating gives CASSLSPLGFGELAFF.